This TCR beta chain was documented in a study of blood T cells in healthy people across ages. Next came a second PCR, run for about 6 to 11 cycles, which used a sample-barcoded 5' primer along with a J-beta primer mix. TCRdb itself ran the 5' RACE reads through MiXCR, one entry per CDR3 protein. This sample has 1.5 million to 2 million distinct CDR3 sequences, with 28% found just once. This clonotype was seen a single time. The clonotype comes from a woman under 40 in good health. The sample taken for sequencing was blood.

The CDR3 coding sequence is TGTGCCAGCAGCCGACAGGGTTTTGGGGCCAACGTCCTGACTTTC. Translating gives CASSRQGFGANVLTF. This sequence joins TRBV6-5 and TRBJ2-6; 7 bases match TRBD1. The CDR3 loop spans 15 amino acids. With 6 bases clipped from V and 3 bases from J, the junction kept 5 bases outside the gene matches. Looked up from germline, CDR1 is MNHEY and CDR2 is SVGAGI.